A selection of T cell receptor beta chains follows, all from one sample in a study of metastatic and nonmetastatic thyroid tumors. TCRdb reanalyzed the PCR reads with MiXCR. Among about 50,000 clones listed, 20% to 25% were seen once. The material sequenced was blood. All receptors come from a female donor with papillary thyroid cancer or a benign thyroid nodule (not recorded which). Some clones in this sample may be carry-over from other donors' samples. Both conserved end residues are part of each CDR3. The D gene is left open where the match is weak. Not all rows give a size; the values are once, few, many and, for expanded clones, a class.

j_call: TRBJ1-2; d_call: .; v_call: TRBV13; clone_size: many; cdr3_nt: TGTGCCAGCGGCTTAACAGGATTGAATGGCTACACCTTC; cdr3_aa: CASGLTGLNGYTF
j_call: TRBJ2-1; d_call: .; v_call: TRBV5-1; clone_size: many; cdr3_nt: TGCGCCAGCAGGGGGGCTCGGATCAATGAGCAGTTCTTC; cdr3_aa: CASRGARINEQFF
j_call: TRBJ1-1; d_call: .; v_call: TRBV20-1; clone_size: many; cdr3_nt: TGCAGGACACAGGGTCCCATGAACACTGAAGCTTTCTTT; cdr3_aa: CRTQGPMNTEAFF
j_call: TRBJ1-2; d_call: .; v_call: TRBV12-3/TRBV12-4; clone_size: .; cdr3_nt: TGTGCCAGCAGCCAAGGCAGGCTCTATGGCTACACCTTC; cdr3_aa: CASSQGRLYGYTF
j_call: TRBJ1-4; d_call: .; v_call: TRBV28; clone_size: many; cdr3_nt: TGTGCCAGCAGTCCCACCGGGATAAGGAATGAAAAACTGTTTTTT; cdr3_aa: CASSPTGIRNEKLFF
j_call: TRBJ2-1; d_call: TRBD2; v_call: TRBV5-3; clone_size: few; cdr3_nt: TGCGCCAGAAGCCATTCTAGGACTAGCGGGAGCTCTGAGCAGATCTTC; cdr3_aa: CARSHSRTSGSSEQIF
j_call: TRBJ2-3; d_call: TRBD2; v_call: TRBV20-1; clone_size: many; cdr3_nt: TGCAGTGCTAGAGGAAGACTAGCGGGATTTGCAGATACGCAGTATTTT; cdr3_aa: CSARGRLAGFADTQYF
j_call: TRBJ1-2; d_call: TRBD1; v_call: TRBV6-1; clone_size: many; cdr3_nt: TGTGCCAGCAGTTCCTATCGGCCAGGGGGGTACTATGGCTACACCTTC; cdr3_aa: CASSSYRPGGYYGYTF
j_call: TRBJ1-6; d_call: .; v_call: TRBV15; clone_size: many; cdr3_nt: TGTGCCACCAGCAGAGGACAGTGGGATAATTCACCCCTCCACTTT; cdr3_aa: CATSRGQWDNSPLHF
j_call: TRBJ2-3; d_call: .; v_call: TRBV3-1; clone_size: .; cdr3_nt: TGTGCCAGCAGCCGAAGCGGAACCTCAGATTCGCAGTATTTT; cdr3_aa: CASSRSGTSDSQYF
j_call: TRBJ1-5; d_call: .; v_call: TRBV4-1; clone_size: .; cdr3_nt: TGCGCCAGCAGGTTGGAACTTGGCGGCATTAGCAATCAGCCCCAGCATTTT; cdr3_aa: CASRLELGGISNQPQHF
j_call: TRBJ2-3; d_call: TRBD2; v_call: TRBV4-2; clone_size: .; cdr3_nt: TGTCCCAGCAGCGACTCGACTAGCGGGAGCTCAGATACGCAGTATTTT; cdr3_aa: CPSSDSTSGSSDTQYF
j_call: TRBJ2-7; d_call: .; v_call: TRBV7-2; clone_size: many; cdr3_nt: TGTGCCAGCAGCGCCCACCCCGGGGGTGACGAGCAGTACTTC; cdr3_aa: CASSAHPGGDEQYF
j_call: TRBJ2-7; d_call: .; v_call: TRBV30; clone_size: once; cdr3_nt: TGTGCCTGGAGGACGGAGGATTCCTACGAGCAGTACTTC; cdr3_aa: CAWRTEDSYEQYF
j_call: TRBJ1-1; d_call: .; v_call: TRBV12-3/TRBV12-4; clone_size: many; cdr3_nt: TGTGCCAGCATCCCCCCCGGGACAAAAAACACTGAAGCTTTCTTT; cdr3_aa: CASIPPGTKNTEAFF
j_call: TRBJ2-7; d_call: .; v_call: TRBV6-1; clone_size: many; cdr3_nt: TGTGCCAGCAGGCCCCGGGACACACTCGGGACCTACGAGCAGTACTTC; cdr3_aa: CASRPRDTLGTYEQYF
j_call: TRBJ2-7; d_call: TRBD2; v_call: TRBV12-3/TRBV12-4; clone_size: many; cdr3_nt: TGTGCCAGCAGGCGGACTAGCGGGAGGGGGTACGAGCAGTACTTC; cdr3_aa: CASRRTSGRGYEQYF
j_call: TRBJ2-1; d_call: .; v_call: TRBV18; clone_size: many; cdr3_nt: TGTGCCAGCTCACCACGGTTGGGTAGCTCCTACAATGAGCAGTTCTTC; cdr3_aa: CASSPRLGSSYNEQFF
j_call: TRBJ1-1; d_call: TRBD1; v_call: TRBV4-1; clone_size: many; cdr3_nt: TGCGCCAGCAGCTTGGACAGGGGGCTGAACACTGAAGCTTTCTTT; cdr3_aa: CASSLDRGLNTEAFF
j_call: TRBJ2-1; d_call: TRBD2; v_call: TRBV6-1; clone_size: many; cdr3_nt: TGTGCCAGCAGTGATTCGGGCGGGAGGGTCATGAATGAGCAGTTCTTC; cdr3_aa: CASSDSGGRVMNEQFF
j_call: TRBJ1-5; d_call: .; v_call: TRBV24-1; clone_size: many; cdr3_nt: TGTGCCACCAGTGAGGGGACGGCCTTCGAGCCCCAGCATTTT; cdr3_aa: CATSEGTAFEPQHF
j_call: TRBJ1-3; d_call: .; v_call: TRBV20-1; clone_size: many; cdr3_nt: TGCAGTGCTGGCCAGGGTTGGAACACCATATATTTT; cdr3_aa: CSAGQGWNTIYF
j_call: TRBJ2-1; d_call: TRBD2; v_call: TRBV12-5; clone_size: many; cdr3_nt: TGTGCTAGTGGTTTGGTACGATCAGGCGGGAGTGGGGGTGAGCAGTTCTTC; cdr3_aa: CASGLVRSGGSGGEQFF
j_call: TRBJ1-3; d_call: .; v_call: TRBV10-3; clone_size: many; cdr3_nt: TGTGCCATCAGTGACAGCAGCTCTGGAAACACCATATATTTT; cdr3_aa: CAISDSSSGNTIYF
j_call: TRBJ1-5; d_call: .; v_call: TRBV5-6; clone_size: .; cdr3_nt: TGTGCCAGCAGCCTCGAGCGGGCCGATCAGCCCCAGCATTTT; cdr3_aa: CASSLERADQPQHF
j_call: TRBJ1-1; d_call: .; v_call: TRBV15; clone_size: many; cdr3_nt: TGTGCCACCACCTCACGTCGGGGAATGAACACTGAAGCTTTCTTT; cdr3_aa: CATTSRRGMNTEAFF
j_call: TRBJ2-7; d_call: .; v_call: TRBV2; clone_size: many; cdr3_nt: TGTGCCAGCAAGGGGATTAGGACGGCCGAGCAGTACTTC; cdr3_aa: CASKGIRTAEQYF
j_call: TRBJ2-3; d_call: .; v_call: TRBV4-1; clone_size: .; cdr3_nt: TGCGCCAGCAGCCAAGATTGCGGAGGTACAGATACGCAGTATTTT; cdr3_aa: CASSQDCGGTDTQYF
j_call: TRBJ2-7; d_call: TRBD2; v_call: TRBV5-1; clone_size: .; cdr3_nt: TGCGCCAGCAGCTTGGGTCGGTTCGTACTAGCGGCCTCCTACGAGCAGTACTTC; cdr3_aa: CASSLGRFVLAASYEQYF
j_call: TRBJ2-3; d_call: TRBD2; v_call: TRBV7-3; clone_size: many; cdr3_nt: TGTGCCAGCAGCTCCACTAGCGGGAGTGGGGGTACGCAGTATTTT; cdr3_aa: CASSSTSGSGGTQYF
j_call: TRBJ2-2; d_call: .; v_call: TRBV6-4; clone_size: many; cdr3_nt: TGTGCCAGCAGTGACAGGGTCAGCACCGGGGAGCTGTTTTTT; cdr3_aa: CASSDRVSTGELFF
j_call: TRBJ2-2; d_call: .; v_call: TRBV5-4; clone_size: many; cdr3_nt: TGTGCCAGCAGCCCAGAGTACACCGGGGAGCTGTTTTTT; cdr3_aa: CASSPEYTGELFF
j_call: TRBJ2-1; d_call: .; v_call: TRBV6-1; clone_size: few; cdr3_nt: TGTGCCAGCAGTGAATTAGGGACAGGGCGAGCAGCGGGAGTTCTAGAGCAGTTCTTC; cdr3_aa: CASSELGTGRAAGVLEQFF
j_call: TRBJ1-2; d_call: TRBD1; v_call: TRBV6-1; clone_size: many; cdr3_nt: TGTGCCAGCAGTCGGGACAGGGAACATGGCTACACCTTC; cdr3_aa: CASSRDREHGYTF
j_call: TRBJ2-7; d_call: .; v_call: TRBV6-1; clone_size: few; cdr3_nt: TGTGCCAGCAGTTGTCGGAGCTCCTACGAGCAGTACTTC; cdr3_aa: CASSCRSSYEQYF
j_call: TRBJ2-5; d_call: .; v_call: TRBV2; clone_size: many; cdr3_nt: TGTGCCAGCAGTGAAGGGTCAGCCATTGAGACCCAGTACTTC; cdr3_aa: CASSEGSAIETQYF